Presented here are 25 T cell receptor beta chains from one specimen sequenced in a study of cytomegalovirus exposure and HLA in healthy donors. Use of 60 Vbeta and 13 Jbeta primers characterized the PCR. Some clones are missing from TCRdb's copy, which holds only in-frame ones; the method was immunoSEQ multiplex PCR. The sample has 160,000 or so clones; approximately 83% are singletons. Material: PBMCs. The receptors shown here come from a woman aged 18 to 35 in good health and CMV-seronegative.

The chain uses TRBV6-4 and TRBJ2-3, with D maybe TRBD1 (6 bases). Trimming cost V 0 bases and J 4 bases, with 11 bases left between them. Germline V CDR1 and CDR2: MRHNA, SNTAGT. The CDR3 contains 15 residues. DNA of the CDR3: TGTGCCAGCAGTGACTCGGAACAGGGCCCAGATACGCAGTATTTT. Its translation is CASSDSEQGPDTQYF.

CDR3 nucleotide sequence: TGTGCCAGTAGTACACAGGGTTGGACCGGGGAGCTGTTTTTT. This translates into CASSTQGWTGELFF. The V gene is TRBV19, the J gene TRBJ2-2; a weak D match, TRBD1 (6 bases). Germline V CDR1 and CDR2: LNHDA, SQIVND (reference sequence). The length of the CDR3 is 14 residues. The V end lost 4 bases, the J end lost 5 bases, and 11 bases lay between the germline ends.

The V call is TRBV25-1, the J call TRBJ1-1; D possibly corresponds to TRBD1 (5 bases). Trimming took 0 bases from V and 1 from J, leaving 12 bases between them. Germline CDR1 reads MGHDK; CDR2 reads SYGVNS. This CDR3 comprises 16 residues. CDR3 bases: TGTGCCAGCAGTGAATATAAGGGGAGGGGGAACACTGAAGCTTTCTTT. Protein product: CASSEYKGRGNTEAFF. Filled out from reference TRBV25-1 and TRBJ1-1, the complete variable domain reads EADIYQTPRYLVIGTGKKITLECSQTMGHDKMYWYQQDPGMELHLIHYSYGVNSTEKGDLSSESTVSRIRTEHFPLTLESARPSHTSQYLCASSEYKGRGNTEAFFGQGTRLTVV.

CDR3 amino acids: CASSKEGDTGELFF. CDR3 nucleotide sequence: TGTGCCAGCAGCAAGGAGGGAGACACCGGGGAGCTGTTTTTT. This sequence joins TRBV6-5 and TRBJ2-2, with a possible D match to TRBD2 (6 bases). Germline V lookup: CDR1 MNHEY, CDR2 SVGAGI. Trimming removed 6 bases from V and 3 bases from J, with 11 bases in between. This CDR3 comprises 14 residues.

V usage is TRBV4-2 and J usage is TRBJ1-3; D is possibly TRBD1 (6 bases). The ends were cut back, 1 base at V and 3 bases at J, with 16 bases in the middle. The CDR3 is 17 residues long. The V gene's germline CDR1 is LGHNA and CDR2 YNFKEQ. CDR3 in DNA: TGTGCCAGCAGCCAAGTACGAACGGGGGGCAGTGGAAACACCATATATTTT. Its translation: CASSQVRTGGSGNTIYF.

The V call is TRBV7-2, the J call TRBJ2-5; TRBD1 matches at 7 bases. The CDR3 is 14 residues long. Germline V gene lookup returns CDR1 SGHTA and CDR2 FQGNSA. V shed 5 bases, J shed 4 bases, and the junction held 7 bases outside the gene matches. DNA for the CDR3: TGTGCCAGCAGCCGGGACAACAGGGGAGAGACCCAGTACTTC. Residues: CASSRDNRGETQYF.

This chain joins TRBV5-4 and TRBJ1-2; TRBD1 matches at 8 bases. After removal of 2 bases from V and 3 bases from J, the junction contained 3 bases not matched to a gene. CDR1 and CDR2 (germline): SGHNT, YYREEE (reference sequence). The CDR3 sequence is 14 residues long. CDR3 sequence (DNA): TGTGCCAGCAGCTTCTTACAGGGGGACTATGGCTACACCTTC. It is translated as CASSFLQGDYGYTF.

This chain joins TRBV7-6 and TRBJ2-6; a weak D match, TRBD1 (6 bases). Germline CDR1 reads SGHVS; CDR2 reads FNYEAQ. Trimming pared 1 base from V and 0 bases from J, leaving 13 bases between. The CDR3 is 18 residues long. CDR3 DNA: TGTGCCAGCAGCTTAGACGTGACAGGAGCCTCTGGGGCCAACGTCCTGACTTTC. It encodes CASSLDVTGASGANVLTF.

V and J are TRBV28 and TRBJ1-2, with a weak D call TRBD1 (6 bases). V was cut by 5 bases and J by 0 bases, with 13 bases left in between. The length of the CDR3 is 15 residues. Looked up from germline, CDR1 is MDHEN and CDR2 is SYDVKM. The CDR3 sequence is CASSRGQWANYGYTF. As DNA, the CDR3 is TGTGCCAGCAGTCGTGGACAGTGGGCTAACTATGGCTACACCTTC.

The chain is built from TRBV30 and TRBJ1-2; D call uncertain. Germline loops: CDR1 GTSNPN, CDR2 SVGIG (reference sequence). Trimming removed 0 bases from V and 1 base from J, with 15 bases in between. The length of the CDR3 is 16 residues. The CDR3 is CAWSVSFGRRNYGYTF. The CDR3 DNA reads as TGTGCCTGGAGTGTGTCTTTCGGTCGCCGTAACTATGGCTACACCTTC.

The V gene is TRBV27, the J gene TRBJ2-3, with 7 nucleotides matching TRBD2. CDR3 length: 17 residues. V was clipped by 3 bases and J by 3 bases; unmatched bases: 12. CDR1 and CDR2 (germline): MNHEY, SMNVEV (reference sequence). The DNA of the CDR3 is TGTGCCAGCAGTTTCCTTAGGGCGGGGGTTATTACAGATACGCAGTATTTT. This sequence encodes CASSFLRAGVITDTQYF.

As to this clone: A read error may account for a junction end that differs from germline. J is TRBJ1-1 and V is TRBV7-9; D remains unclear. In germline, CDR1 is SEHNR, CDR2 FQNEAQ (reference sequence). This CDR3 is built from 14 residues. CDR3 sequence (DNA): TGTTCCAGCAGCCGATCCCTGTGGCACACTGAAGCTTTCTTT. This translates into CSSSRSLWHTEAFF. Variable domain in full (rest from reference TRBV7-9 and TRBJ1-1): DTGVSQNPRHKITKRGQNVTFRCDPISEHNRLYWYRQTLGQGPEFLTYFQNEAQLEKSRLLSDRFSAERPKGSFSTLEIQRTEQGDSAMYLCSSSRSLWHTEAFFGQGTRLTVV.

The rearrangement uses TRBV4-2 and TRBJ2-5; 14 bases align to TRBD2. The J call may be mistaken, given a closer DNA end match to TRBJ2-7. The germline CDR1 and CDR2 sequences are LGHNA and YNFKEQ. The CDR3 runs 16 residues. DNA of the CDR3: TGTGCCAGCAGCCGTCGACTAGCGGGGGGGCCAGACGAGCAGTACTTC. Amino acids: CASSRRLAGGPDEQYF.

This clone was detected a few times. The CDR3 is CASSPQATNEKLFF. The CDR3 DNA sequence: TGTGCCAGCAGCCCACAGGCAACTAATGAAAAACTGTTTTTT. This chain uses TRBV13 with TRBJ1-4; D possibly corresponds to TRBD1 (5 bases). Looked up from germline, CDR1 is PRHDT and CDR2 is FYEKMQ (reference sequence). CDR3 length equals 14 residues. V gave up 5 bases and J gave up 0 bases, with 7 bases separating them.

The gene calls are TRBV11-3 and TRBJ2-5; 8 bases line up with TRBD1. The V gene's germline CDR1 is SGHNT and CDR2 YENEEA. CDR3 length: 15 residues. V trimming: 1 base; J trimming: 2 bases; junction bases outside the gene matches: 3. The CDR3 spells CASSLAHRGQETQYF. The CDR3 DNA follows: TGTGCCAGCAGCTTAGCCCACAGGGGGCAAGAGACCCAGTACTTC.

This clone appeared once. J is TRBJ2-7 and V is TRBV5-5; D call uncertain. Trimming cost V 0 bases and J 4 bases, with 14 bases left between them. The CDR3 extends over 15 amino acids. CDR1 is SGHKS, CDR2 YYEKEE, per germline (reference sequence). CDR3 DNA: TGTGCCAGCAGCTTGGCGAATAGCCTAAGGTACGAGCAGTACTTC. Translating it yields CASSLANSLRYEQYF.

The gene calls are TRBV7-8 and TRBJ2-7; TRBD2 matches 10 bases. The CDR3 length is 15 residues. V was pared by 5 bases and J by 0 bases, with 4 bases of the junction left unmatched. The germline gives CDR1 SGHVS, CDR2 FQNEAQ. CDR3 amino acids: CASSAGLAASYEQYF. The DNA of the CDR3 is TGTGCCAGCAGCGCAGGACTAGCGGCCTCCTACGAGCAGTACTTC.

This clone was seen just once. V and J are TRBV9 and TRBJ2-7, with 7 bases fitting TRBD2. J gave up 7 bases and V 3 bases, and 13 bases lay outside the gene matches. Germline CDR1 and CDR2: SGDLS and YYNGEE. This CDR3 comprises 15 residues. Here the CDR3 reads CASSGGSGTLREQYF. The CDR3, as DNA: TGTGCCAGCAGCGGTGGAAGCGGGACCCTCCGGGAGCAGTACTTC.

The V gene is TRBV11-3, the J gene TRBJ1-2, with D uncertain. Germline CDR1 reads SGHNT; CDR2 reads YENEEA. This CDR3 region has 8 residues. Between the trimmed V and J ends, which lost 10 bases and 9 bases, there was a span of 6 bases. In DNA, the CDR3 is TGTGCCACCCCTTGCTACACCTTC. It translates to CATPCYTF.

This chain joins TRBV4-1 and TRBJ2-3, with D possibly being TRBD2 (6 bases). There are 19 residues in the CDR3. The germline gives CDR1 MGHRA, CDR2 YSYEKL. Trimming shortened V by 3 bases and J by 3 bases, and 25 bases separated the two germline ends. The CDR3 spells CASSHAIIGTQRRTDTQYF. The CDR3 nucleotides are TGCGCCAGCAGCCACGCAATAATAGGGACTCAAAGACGGACAGATACGCAGTATTTT.

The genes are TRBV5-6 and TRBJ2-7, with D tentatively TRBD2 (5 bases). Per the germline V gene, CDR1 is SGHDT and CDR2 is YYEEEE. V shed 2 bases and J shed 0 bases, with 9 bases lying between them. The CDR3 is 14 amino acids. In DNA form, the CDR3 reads TGTGCCAGCAGCTTCGGGATCAGCTCCTACGAGCAGTACTTC. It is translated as CASSFGISSYEQYF. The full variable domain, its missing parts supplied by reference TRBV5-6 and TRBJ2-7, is DAGVTQSPTHLIKTRGQQVTLRCSPKSGHDTVSWYQQALGQGPQFIFQYYEEEERQRGNFPDRFSGHQFPNYSSELNVNALLLGDSALYLCASSFGISSYEQYFGPGTRLTVT.

CDR3 residues: CASSARTGFSYGYTF. The CDR3 nucleotides are TGTGCCAGCAGCGCCCGGACAGGGTTCAGCTATGGCTACACCTTC. This rearrangement joins TRBV9 to TRBJ1-2, with 8 bases matching TRBD1. Germline CDR1 SGDLS, CDR2 YYNGEE. V lost 3 bases to trimming and J lost 4 bases; unmatched junction nucleotides: 8. The CDR3 runs to 15 residues.

The CDR3 loop is CASRTGGGNTIYF. In DNA form, the CDR3 reads TGTGCCAGCAGGACAGGGGGCGGAAACACCATATATTTT. The chain uses TRBV6-1 and TRBJ1-3; 10 bases map to TRBD1. The CDR3 has 13 residues. V was pared by 6 bases and J by 4 bases, with 0 bases of the junction left unmatched. CDR1 MNHNS and CDR2 SASEGT come from the germline V gene.

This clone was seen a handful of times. CDR3 nucleotides: TGTGCCAGCAGTTACTCGGGGGGTGGCTACACCTTC. Amino acids: CASSYSGGGYTF. The rearrangement links TRBV6-6 to TRBJ1-2; TRBD1 is a possible D gene (5 bases). Germline loops: CDR1 MNHNY, CDR2 SVGAGI (reference sequence). The CDR3 runs 12 residues. Trimming left V 0 bases short and J 7 bases short, with 6 bases between.

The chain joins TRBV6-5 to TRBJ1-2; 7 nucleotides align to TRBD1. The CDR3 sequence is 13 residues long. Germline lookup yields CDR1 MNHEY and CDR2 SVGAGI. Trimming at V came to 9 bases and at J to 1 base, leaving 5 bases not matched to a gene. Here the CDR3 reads CASRQGINYGYTF. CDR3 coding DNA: TGTGCCAGTAGACAGGGAATTAACTATGGCTACACCTTC.